This T cell receptor beta chain was captured in a study of T cell responses to AZD1222 COVID-19 vaccine. The length of the CDR3 is 14 residues. The V end lost 1 base, the J end lost 4 bases, and 11 bases lay between the germline ends. This clone has a single count. TCRdb keeps only in-frame clones here, not all; method: immunoSEQ multiplex PCR. The table lists about 150,000 clones, 86% of them singletons, with 5.5% to 6% in the top ten. This clonotype was sampled from an adult in good health. This sample comprised peripheral blood, obtained on day 0 of MenACWY control vaccination. This rearrangement joins TRBV5-3 to TRBJ1-2; D gene unclear. TRBV5-3 has ORF status, its function being uncertain. CDR3 DNA: TGTGCCAGAAGCTTGAAGAACGGTTTCTATGGCTACACCTTC. Protein: CARSLKNGFYGYTF.